This T cell receptor beta chain originates from a study of cytomegalovirus exposure and HLA in healthy donors. At collection, donors were nominally healthy, but unrecorded immune exposures were probable. For this clone: Antigen unknown.

PCR amplification relied on 60 Vbeta primers (plus 13 Jbeta primers). How the authors handled the data: Among the unique TCR beta chains that a later analysis counted, around 72 million in all, 10 million to 13 million were shared. Sequenced by immunoSEQ multiplex PCR; TCRdb stores in-frame clones only, minus some. For V, J and clone size, that table is used; D and trimming come from the DNA. The sample has 90,000 to 130,000 clones; approximately 81% are singletons. Germline values: CDR1 SGHNT, CDR2 YYREEE (reference sequence). V shed 0 bases and J 6 bases; nucleotides not matched to a gene: 12. The CDR3 length is 18 residues. Study outcomes and limitations: The study labeled fewer than 200 TCR beta chains cytomegalovirus-associated. Associated with HLA alleles at 0.05 false discovery rate in a later analysis were about 17,000 TCR beta sequences.

The TCR comes from a woman between 18 and 29 years old in good health and CMV-seropositive. The chain links TRBV5-4 to TRBJ2-1; the match to TRBD2 covers 10 bases. The specimen sequenced was PBMCs. The CDR3 spells CASSLGWSSGRVINEQFF. The CDR3 nucleotides are TGTGCCAGCAGCTTGGGTTGGTCGAGCGGGAGGGTAATCAATGAGCAGTTCTTC.